This is a list of T cell receptor beta chains from one sample in a study of T cells and Merkel cell carcinoma outcomes. Sequencing used immunoSEQ multiplex PCR; TCRdb keeps in-frame clones, though not all of them. This sample has 12,000 to 15,000 clones, with around nine tenths found just once. The sequenced sample consisted of tumor tissue from Merkel cell carcinoma. The receptors here all came from a human donor with Merkel cell carcinoma. CDR3s include the opening cysteine and the closing phenylalanine or tryptophan. Each record gives: CDR3 protein, J gene, V gene, D gene. A D gene is named only where the DNA matches it firmly.

CDR3 protein: CASSLYPQDATRETQYF
J gene: TRBJ2-5
V gene: TRBV5-1
D gene: .

CDR3 protein: CASSLNPGTGNTGELFF
J gene: TRBJ2-2
V gene: TRBV5-1
D gene: TRBD1

CDR3 protein: CASSQEGVGRRFF
J gene: TRBJ1-1
V gene: TRBV4-1
D gene: .

CDR3 protein: CASSVSGQHSGNTIYF
J gene: TRBJ1-3
V gene: TRBV6-1
D gene: .

CDR3 protein: CASSSGGDGYTF
J gene: TRBJ1-2
V gene: TRBV11-3
D gene: .

CDR3 protein: CSVAPSGGPTEAFF
J gene: TRBJ1-1
V gene: TRBV29-1
D gene: .

CDR3 protein: CASSLGPSTGELFF
J gene: TRBJ2-2
V gene: TRBV7-2
D gene: .

CDR3 protein: CASSETGTGDEKLFF
J gene: TRBJ1-4
V gene: TRBV27
D gene: TRBD1

CDR3 protein: CASSQNRLGAGEQYF
J gene: TRBJ2-7
V gene: TRBV18
D gene: .

CDR3 protein: CASSLGGTWETQYF
J gene: TRBJ2-5
V gene: TRBV9
D gene: .

CDR3 protein: CAGEGRSTDTQYF
J gene: TRBJ2-3
V gene: TRBV30
D gene: .

CDR3 protein: CASSPPNGYIQYF
J gene: TRBJ2-4
V gene: TRBV18
D gene: .

CDR3 protein: CASRVQGKTQYF
J gene: TRBJ2-5
V gene: TRBV7-6
D gene: .

CDR3 protein: CASSESAINYGYTF
J gene: TRBJ1-2
V gene: TRBV7-3
D gene: .

CDR3 protein: CASSFHGDEAEAFF
J gene: TRBJ1-1
V gene: TRBV6-5
D gene: .

CDR3 protein: CASSQGTSGAYEQYF
J gene: TRBJ2-7
V gene: TRBV4-3
D gene: TRBD2

CDR3 protein: CASSDSGGRGYNEQFF
J gene: TRBJ2-1
V gene: TRBV6-4
D gene: TRBD2

CDR3 protein: CSAQDRGYTDTQYF
J gene: TRBJ2-3
V gene: TRBV29-1
D gene: TRBD1

CDR3 protein: CASNQGTGEQYF
J gene: TRBJ2-7
V gene: TRBV6-6
D gene: .

CDR3 protein: CASSGHREYEQYF
J gene: TRBJ2-7
V gene: TRBV6-1
D gene: .

CDR3 protein: CASSLGNSYEQYF
J gene: TRBJ2-7
V gene: TRBV7-9
D gene: .

CDR3 protein: CSFSGRAVWETQYF
J gene: TRBJ2-5
V gene: TRBV29-1
D gene: TRBD2

CDR3 protein: CASSLIGGYANYGYTF
J gene: TRBJ1-2
V gene: TRBV5-1
D gene: .

CDR3 protein: CASSGLNTQYF
J gene: TRBJ2-3
V gene: TRBV5-4
D gene: .

CDR3 protein: CASSPPSGDYGYTF
J gene: TRBJ1-2
V gene: TRBV18
D gene: .

CDR3 protein: CSVSGTSIYNEQFF
J gene: TRBJ2-1
V gene: TRBV29-1
D gene: TRBD2

CDR3 protein: CASSVGTGETDTQYF
J gene: TRBJ2-3
V gene: TRBV9
D gene: TRBD1

CDR3 protein: CAISESPNYNEQFF
J gene: TRBJ2-1
V gene: TRBV10-3
D gene: .

CDR3 protein: CASSYSAGTDTQYF
J gene: TRBJ2-3
V gene: TRBV6-5
D gene: .

CDR3 protein: CASRMDGDSPLHF
J gene: TRBJ1-6
V gene: TRBV6-1
D gene: .

CDR3 protein: CSVEWQGAYGYTF
J gene: TRBJ1-2
V gene: TRBV29-1
D gene: .

CDR3 protein: CASSYAYRGGETQYF
J gene: TRBJ2-5
V gene: TRBV6-5
D gene: .

CDR3 protein: CASRRTRDRVRSKAFF
J gene: TRBJ1-1
V gene: TRBV6-6
D gene: TRBD1

CDR3 protein: CASSLRWDGANVLTF
J gene: TRBJ2-6
V gene: TRBV7-9
D gene: .

CDR3 protein: CASSLSGRGSEQFF
J gene: TRBJ2-1
V gene: TRBV5-5
D gene: TRBD2

CDR3 protein: CATSRVSGDGDTQYF
J gene: TRBJ2-3
V gene: TRBV15
D gene: TRBD2

CDR3 protein: CSAGSLGQRKTF
J gene: TRBJ1-2
V gene: TRBV29-1
D gene: .

CDR3 protein: CSARSGVGANVLTF
J gene: TRBJ2-6
V gene: TRBV29-1
D gene: .

CDR3 protein: CASSPDRTEAFF
J gene: TRBJ1-1
V gene: TRBV7-9
D gene: .

CDR3 protein: CASSPPGTSGRVTEKDTQYF
J gene: TRBJ2-3
V gene: TRBV5-1
D gene: TRBD2

CDR3 protein: CASSAVNTGELFF
J gene: TRBJ2-2
V gene: TRBV7-9
D gene: .

CDR3 protein: CASSEVRGNSPLHF
J gene: TRBJ1-6
V gene: TRBV6-1
D gene: .

CDR3 protein: CASSLTGTGNQPQHF
J gene: TRBJ1-5
V gene: TRBV19
D gene: TRBD1

CDR3 protein: CAINEDRSDYGYTF
J gene: TRBJ1-2
V gene: TRBV10-3
D gene: TRBD1

CDR3 protein: CASTPAGGYTEAFF
J gene: TRBJ1-1
V gene: TRBV19
D gene: TRBD1

CDR3 protein: CASTRSGVTREKLFF
J gene: TRBJ1-4
V gene: TRBV12-5
D gene: .

CDR3 protein: CASSPGNTEAFF
J gene: TRBJ1-1
V gene: TRBV18
D gene: .

CDR3 protein: CASSTAPGQSYGYTF
J gene: TRBJ1-2
V gene: TRBV5-1
D gene: TRBD1

CDR3 protein: CASSQVAEDTQYF
J gene: TRBJ2-3
V gene: TRBV4-3
D gene: .

CDR3 protein: CASSPGAWSYNEQFF
J gene: TRBJ2-1
V gene: TRBV18
D gene: .

CDR3 protein: CASSLYEGEQFF
J gene: TRBJ2-1
V gene: TRBV27
D gene: .